This T cell receptor (beta chain) was observed in a study of cytomegalovirus exposure and HLA in healthy donors (dated by TCRdb to the late 2010s). About the study as a whole: According to an earlier analysis of a few hundred of the donors, about 180 million T cells yielded 90 million to 130 million unique TCR beta sequences and about 300 Gb of sequence data. The later analysis used no new phenotypic data to find candidate immune exposures, relying instead on TCR beta sequences and their occurrence across donors. Of the roughly 400 genotyped donors, around 81% fell in the genetic ancestry cluster associated with self-reported Caucasian donors. A separate validation cohort of about 110 different subjects was used in addition to the 666-subject first cohort. A later genetic analysis used genome-wide SNP genotypes for about 55% of the 666 donors, treating that subset as a discovery cohort. Every repertoire in the discovery cohort had been generated on one and the same sequencing platform. The number of typed donors differed by locus: about 629-640 for A, B, C, DRB1 and DQB1; 500 to 550 for DQA1; some 610 for DPA1; and roughly 450 for DPB1. Roughly five DR-DQ haplotypes were handled as single units for association and clustering, since linkage in the cohort was strong. An earlier analysis of nearly 600 of the donors applied high-throughput TCR beta sequencing to assess whether each TCR beta V gene segment acted as functional or pseudogenic. A later analysis re-analyzed previously published TCR beta repertoires from 650 to 800 donors and added high-resolution HLA genotyping to study TCR occurrence patterns. Donor age, sex, ethnicity and CMV serostatus were collected together with the repertoire data. The aim of the study was to test whether cataloging public T cell receptors could identify signatures of past pathogen exposure. The study profiled the T cell repertoires of 550 to 700 subjects by immunosequencing and related them to cytomegalovirus serostatus. To predict cytomegalovirus infection status, the study combined high-throughput TCR immunosequencing, statistical association of individual TCRs with disease status, and machine learning. An early release covering 500 to 750 HLA-typed donors comprised about 290 gigabases of sequencing data and 85 million or so unique TCR sequences. Among around 400 genotyped donors of the cohort, an average of about 240,000 unique TCR beta nucleotide sequences was sequenced per donor, of which about 20% were non-productive. HLA typing included class I and class II loci at four-digit resolution. Overall study outcomes, separate from this receptor: Correlated functional status among segregating V segments might be attributable to linkage disequilibrium, but an unknown experimental factor could not be ruled out. Compared with the 666-donor mean, donors in an Asian-associated ancestry cluster had fewer N-insertions in productive TCRs, according to a later genetic analysis. Several of the top co-occurrence clusters appeared to be linked to parvovirus B19, influenza, CMV and Epstein-Barr virus, according to a later analysis. This cohort had only TCR beta chains sequenced, and the lack of alpha or paired-chain data limited which features could be detected. The authors suggested that the approach could potentially be extended to other disease states and immunological phenotypes. Most TCR sequences were observed very rarely across donors, whereas some public TCRs were present in many individuals. A later analysis associated about 17,000 TCR beta sequences with specific HLA alleles at a false discovery rate of 0.05. In a later analysis, TCR association rates were found to vary across HLA loci, with the most associated TCRs seen for DRB1 alleles and the fewest for HLA-C alleles. In the study, some 160 TCR beta chains were listed as associated with cytomegalovirus. Cytomegalovirus status was reported to be diagnosed by the classifier with high specificity and sensitivity in both the original and validation cohorts. The 87-base-pair reads could not distinguish some IMGT-functional V segments, including TRBV6-2 and TRBV6-3, so those segments were excluded. An earlier analysis of some 590 of the donors showed that most TCR beta V segments appeared in productive rearrangements either about 90% or about 30% of the time, which broadly matched IMGT annotations. HLA typing was unavailable for some donors at each locus, so association tests used only the typed subset. A further reported finding was that TCR beta sequences accurately predicted the HLA-A and HLA-B alleles for most subjects in the first cohort. A later analysis found that HLA-associated TCR beta chains were more clonally expanded and had lower generation probabilities than equally common non-associated chains. Because counts were too low, approximately 18 rarely observed V segments, including chromosome 9 orphons, were excluded from the earlier analysis of about 500 of the donors. An association between a missense DCLRE1C variant and V-gene and J-gene trimming of TCR beta chains was found in a later genetic analysis and replicated in an independent cohort. The presence/absence analyses assumed that sequencing depth was roughly uniform across donors, and that assumption may not be true. Immune exposure information for the cohort was limited to CMV serostatus. Assigning TCR associations to individual alleles was difficult when HLA alleles, especially DR and DQ, strongly co-occurred. Three of the identified cytomegalovirus-associated TCR beta chains were confirmed in vitro to be specific for cytomegalovirus antigens. In a later analysis, most CMV-associated TCR beta chains were found to appear HLA-restricted, with HLA associations seemingly driven largely by CMV exposure. A group of highly shared sequence variants was considered likely to be a technical artifact of the sequencing pipeline.

V is pared back by 5 bases and J by 5 bases, with 10 bases lying between the germline termini. The CDR3 runs 13 residues from the cysteine to the phenylalanine. Kept here is only the CDR3 DNA, which spans 39 bases and is read in frame from base 1. As encoded in the germline V gene, CDR1 is SGHAT while CDR2 is FQNNGV. The cohort consisted of some 670 healthy bone marrow donors. At the time of sampling, all cohort members were nominally healthy, though unrecorded immune exposures were likely present. The donor was CMV seropositive and belonged to the group of 270 or so seropositive cohort members. Each donor provided a peripheral blood sample, and peripheral blood mononuclear cells were used for TCR beta sequencing. The Qiagen DNeasy Blood Extraction Kit was used to extract genomic DNA from the blood cell samples. Libraries were made using the immunoSEQ multiplex PCR assay. For the multiplex PCR, a mixture combining 60 forward primers for TCR Vbeta segments and 13 reverse primers for TCR Jbeta segments was used. The CDR3 region of rearranged TCR beta genes was amplified from genomic DNA by a multiplex PCR assay. The amplified TCR beta libraries were sequenced on the Illumina HiSeq System as 87-base-pair reads. Under the source paper's analysis protocol: A later analysis tallied 75 million to 85 million unique TCR beta chains across the 666 repertoires, and roughly 11 million of those chains were shared by two or more donors. A nearest-neighbor algorithm error-corrected the raw reads and collapsed the reads into unique sequences, merging closely related sequences to remove PCR and sequencing errors. Alignment of CDR3 sequences to IMGT reference sequences was used to assign V, D and J gene segments. For a sequence to be retained, a match of at least six nucleotides to both a V gene segment and a J gene segment was required. Rearrangements were classified as productive when the CDR3 lacked stop codons and remained in frame with V and J, and all other rearrangements were classified as non-productive. Following IMGT convention, CDR3 was defined as the stretch from the second conserved V-encoded cysteine to the conserved J-encoded phenylalanine. In an earlier analysis of more than 550 of the donors, sequences lacking an unambiguous match to a single V gene segment were excluded. An earlier analysis of some 500 of the donors classified V segments as functional when productive rearrangements were above 56.7% and as segregating when the standard deviation between donors was above 5%. A statistical classification framework was built for diagnosing cytomegalovirus status from the catalog of TCR beta chain sequences. A later analysis assigned V and J genes by comparing TCR nucleotide sequences with IMGT/GENE-DB human TR gene sequences. Using the TCRdist pipeline, a later analysis assigned CDR3 sequences along with most-parsimonious VDJ recombination scenarios. A later analysis defined each TCR beta chain by its CDR3 amino acid sequence plus V-gene family, and excluded reads lacking a unique V-gene family. A later analysis removed several hundred highly shared, low-generation-probability nucleotide sequences to deal with suspected cross-contamination and a sequencing artifact. In a later analysis, a clonal expansion index for each public chain was calculated from normalized within-repertoire ranks of inferred template counts. In a later analysis, generation probabilities were computed using a VDJ recombination model fitted to out-of-frame rearrangements, and the results were checked against IGoR. A later analysis scored TCR-TCR, TCR-HLA and TCR-CMV co-occurrence with hypergeometric tests, applying a repertoire-size bias correction to TCR pairs. False discovery rates were estimated in a later analysis by permuting HLA or CMV assignments 20 times. In a later analysis, co-occurring TCRs were grouped using DBSCAN, and TCRdist sequence similarity was added for clustering within HLA-allele-positive subsets. Co-occurrence clustering excluded repertoires with fewer than 30,000 or more than 120,000 public chains, plus five with anomalous nucleotide sharing. Drawn from immuneACCESS, this table holds only the in-frame rearrangements with V and J called that TCRdb kept. Clones are partly lost; checked studies trace under half to an unresolved V gene and leave the rest unexplained. That table furnishes V, J and clone size, whereas the DNA furnished D and trimming. This sample comprises approximately 180,000 clones, roughly 80% of them detected only once. Together, the top ten hold roughly 5.2% of the sample.

Comment on this clone: It has no known antigen specificity. Base quality data are lacking; no much larger clone is found one base away.

The V and J genes are TRBV11-2 and TRBJ2-1; TRBD1 is a possible D gene, resting on 5 matching bases. This clonotype was sampled from a woman between 18 and 30 years old in good health and CMV-seropositive. The specimen was PBMCs. The CDR3 corresponds to CASSRDRNNEQFF. The DNA sequence is given as TGTGCCAGCAGCCGCGACAGAAACAATGAGCAGTTCTTC.